The source of this TCR beta chain is a study of CD8 T cells in ankylosing spondylitis. Study-wide points: Characteristic, it appeared, of ankylosing spondylitis blood was a TCR beta motif of fewer than 10 highly homologous variants. Disease-linked clones reportedly showed significant enrichment in matched ankylosing spondylitis synovial fluid.

Quantitative 5'-RACE with molecular barcodes generated TCR beta libraries. One entry per CDR3 protein results from TCRdb running MiXCR on the 5' RACE reads. The data contain some 130,000 distinct CDR3 sequences, roughly 8.8% of them singletons. Note on this clonotype: Its target is not known.

There are 14 residues in the CDR3. Germline loops: CDR1 SGHTA, CDR2 FQGNSA. V was trimmed by 5 bases and J by 2 bases, leaving 13 bases between them. Sequencing was done on a sample of blood, either unsorted or a sorted T cell fraction (not recorded which). This sequence originates from a male donor with ankylosing spondylitis or in good health (not recorded which). V is TRBV7-2 and J is TRBJ2-7; no firm D call. The CDR3 nucleotides read TGTGCCAGCAGCGTACAGCCGGCGGCCTACGAGCAGTACTTC. It is translated as CASSVQPAAYEQYF.